This T cell receptor beta chain was documented in a study of lymphopenia after photon versus proton radiotherapy. Study-level points and caveats: Proton therapy kept repertoires fairly stable, unlike photons, which gained effector/memory cells. After the lymphocyte nadir, photon-treated repertoires showed oligoclonal expansion, especially of CD8+ Temra cells. Larger post-nadir TCR diversity loss correlated inversely with survival in deceased patients.

Germline CDR1 and CDR2: MNHEY and SMNVEV (reference sequence). There are 12 residues in the CDR3. V lost 8 bases and J lost 4; bases outside the gene matches: 5. Clones were sequenced by immunoSEQ multiplex PCR, and TCRdb holds only the in-frame ones, with some missing. The sample records tens of thousands of clones, 86% being singletons. Comments on this clone: Its cognate antigen is unknown.

The chain carries TRBV27 and TRBJ2-7; TRBD1 aligns across 7 bases. The material was peripheral blood, obtained from a patient treated with proton-based radiotherapy. The source is a woman in her 70s with pancreatic cancer. Some clones in this sample may be carry-over from other donors' samples. CDR3 protein: CASGLQGYEQYF. The CDR3 nucleotides are TGTGCCAGCGGGTTACAGGGGTACGAGCAGTACTTC.